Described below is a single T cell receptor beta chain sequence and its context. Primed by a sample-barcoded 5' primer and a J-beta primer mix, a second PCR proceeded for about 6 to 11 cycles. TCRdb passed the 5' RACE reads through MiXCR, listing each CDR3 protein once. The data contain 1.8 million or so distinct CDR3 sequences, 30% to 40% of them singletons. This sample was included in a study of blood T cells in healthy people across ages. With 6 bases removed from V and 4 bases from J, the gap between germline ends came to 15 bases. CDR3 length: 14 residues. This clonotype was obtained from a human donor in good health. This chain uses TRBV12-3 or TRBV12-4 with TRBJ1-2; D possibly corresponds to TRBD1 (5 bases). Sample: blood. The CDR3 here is CASSNLQGGYGYTF. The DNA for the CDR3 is TGTGCCAGCAGCAATCTTCAGGGAGGCTATGGCTACACCTTC.